The TCR beta chain under discussion was sequenced for a study of T cells in Graves' hyperthyroidism and ophthalmopathy. Regarding the study as a whole: The model foresaw ophthalmopathy a median around 6.4 months prior to onset.

Amplification of TCR beta CDR3 regions used RNA as the template. An initial round of RT-PCR targeting the TCR CDR3 relied on the HTBI primer set. TCRdb processed the multiplex PCR reads anew with MiXCR; each CDR3 protein has one entry. The repertoire holds roughly 420,000 distinct CDR3 sequences, 15% to 19% seen once, with roughly 7.4% in the top ten. No ophthalmopathy progression within 18 months constituted stable Graves' hyperthyroidism. Uncontrolled infection, other autoimmune disease, pregnancy or lactation excluded patients. The diagnostic basis comprised clinical symptoms, serum thyroxine and TRAb, thyroid ultrasound and orbital computed tomography. The CDR3 totals 14 residues. Germline CDR1 is SGHTA and CDR2 is FQGNSA. The V end was cut by 8 bases, the J end by 0 bases, with 10 bases between. With regard to this clonotype: Its target is not known.

The rearrangement joins TRBV7-2 to TRBJ2-2; D is possibly TRBD1 (5 bases). The sequence was obtained from a young woman with Graves' hyperthyroidism. Sequencing was performed on blood. Written as DNA, the CDR3 is TGTGCCAGCTTGGGGCCCGCGAACACCGGGGAGCTGTTTTTT. Translation: CASLGPANTGELFF. Looking up the rest from reference TRBV7-2 and TRBJ2-2 gives the full variable domain: GAGVSQSPSNKVTEKGKDVELRCDPISGHTALYWYRQSLGQGLEFLIYFQGNSAPDKSGLPSDRFSAERTGGSVSTLTIQRTQQEDSAVYLCASLGPANTGELFFGEGSRLTVL.